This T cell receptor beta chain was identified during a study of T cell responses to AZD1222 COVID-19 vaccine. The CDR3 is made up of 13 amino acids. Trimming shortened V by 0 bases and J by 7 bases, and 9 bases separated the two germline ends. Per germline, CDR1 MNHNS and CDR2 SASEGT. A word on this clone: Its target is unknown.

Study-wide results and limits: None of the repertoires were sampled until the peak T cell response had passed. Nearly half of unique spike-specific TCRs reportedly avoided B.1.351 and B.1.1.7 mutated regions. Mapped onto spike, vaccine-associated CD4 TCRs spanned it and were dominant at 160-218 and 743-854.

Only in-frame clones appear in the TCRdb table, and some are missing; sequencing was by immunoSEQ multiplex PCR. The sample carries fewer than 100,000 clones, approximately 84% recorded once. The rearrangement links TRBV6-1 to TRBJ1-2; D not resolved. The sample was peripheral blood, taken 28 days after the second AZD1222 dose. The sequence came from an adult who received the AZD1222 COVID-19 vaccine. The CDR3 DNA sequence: TGTGCCAGCAGTGAAGCGCTTGCTGGTGGCTACACCTTC. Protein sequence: CASSEALAGGYTF.